This TCR beta chain was recovered during a study of blood T cell repertoires in COVID-19. Study-wide context: Acute and convalescent COVID-19 specimens originated in the United States, Italy and Spain. T cells, B-cell-depleted T cells, or PBMCs supplied cDNA or gDNA.

The CDR3 has 17 amino acids. CDR1 SGDLS and CDR2 YYNGEE come from the germline V gene. J was trimmed by 4 bases and V by 0 bases; bases with no gene match: 8. How the authors handled the data: Estimates of nucleated cell counts were drawn from the amplification of reference gene primers. Produced via immunoSEQ multiplex PCR; TCRdb's table is partial and in-frame only. V and J calls and clone size are those listed in that table; D and trimming were worked out from the DNA. The table lists hundreds of thousands of clones, 88% of them singletons. The material sequenced was peripheral blood. The sequence was obtained from a man aged 18 to 29 with active or convalescent COVID-19. V gene TRBV9 combines with J gene TRBJ2-3, with 10 bases identical to TRBD2. The CDR3 protein is CASSVDPSGGAADTQYF. The CDR3 bases are TGTGCCAGCAGCGTAGATCCCAGCGGGGGGGCTGCAGATACGCAGTATTTT. The entire variable domain, with the rest obtained from reference TRBV9 and TRBJ2-3, is as follows: DSGVTQTPKHLITATGQRVTLRCSPRSGDLSVYWYQQSLDQGLQFLIQYYNGEERAKGNILERFSAQQFPDLHSELNLSSLELGDSALYFCASSVDPSGGAADTQYFGPGTRLTVL.